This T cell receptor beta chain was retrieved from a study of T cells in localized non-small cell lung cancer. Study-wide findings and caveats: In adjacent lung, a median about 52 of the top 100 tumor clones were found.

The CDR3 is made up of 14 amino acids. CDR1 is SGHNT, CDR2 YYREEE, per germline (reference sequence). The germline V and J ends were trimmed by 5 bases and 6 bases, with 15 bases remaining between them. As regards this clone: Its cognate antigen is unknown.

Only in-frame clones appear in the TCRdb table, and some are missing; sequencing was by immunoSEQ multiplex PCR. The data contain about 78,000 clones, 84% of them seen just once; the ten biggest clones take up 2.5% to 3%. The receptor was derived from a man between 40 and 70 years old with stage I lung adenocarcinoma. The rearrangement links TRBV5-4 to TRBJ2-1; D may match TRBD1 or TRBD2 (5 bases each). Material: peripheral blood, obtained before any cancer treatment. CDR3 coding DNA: TGTGCCAGCAGTCCCCGGGACGGAGTCAATGAGCAGTTCTTC. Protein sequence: CASSPRDGVNEQFF.